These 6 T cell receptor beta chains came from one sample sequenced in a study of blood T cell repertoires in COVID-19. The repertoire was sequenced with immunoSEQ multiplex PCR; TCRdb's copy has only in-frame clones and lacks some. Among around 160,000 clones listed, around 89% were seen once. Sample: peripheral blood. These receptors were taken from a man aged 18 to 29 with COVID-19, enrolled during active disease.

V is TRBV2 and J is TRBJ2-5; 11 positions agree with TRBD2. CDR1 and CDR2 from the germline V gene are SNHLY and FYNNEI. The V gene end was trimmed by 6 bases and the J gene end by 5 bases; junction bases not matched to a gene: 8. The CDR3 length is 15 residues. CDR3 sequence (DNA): TGTGCCAGCAGGCGACTAGCGGGACTCGGGGAGACCCAGTACTTC. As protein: CASRRLAGLGETQYF.

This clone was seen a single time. CDR3 DNA: TGTGCCAGCAGCTTAGAGCCAGGATTTAATGAAAAACTGTTTTTT. Protein product: CASSLEPGFNEKLFF. The gene calls are TRBV7-6 and TRBJ1-4; D uncertain. The CDR3 loop spans 15 amino acids. V was clipped by 1 base and J by 4 bases, with 10 bases between them. Germline V gene sequence: CDR1 SGHVS, CDR2 FNYEAQ.

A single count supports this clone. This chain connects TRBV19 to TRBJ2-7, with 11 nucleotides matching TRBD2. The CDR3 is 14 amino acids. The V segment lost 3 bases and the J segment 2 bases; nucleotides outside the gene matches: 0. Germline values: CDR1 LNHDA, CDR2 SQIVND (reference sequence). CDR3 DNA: TGTGCCAGTAGTATTAGCGGGAGGGCCTACGAGCAGTACTTC. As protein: CASSISGRAYEQYF.

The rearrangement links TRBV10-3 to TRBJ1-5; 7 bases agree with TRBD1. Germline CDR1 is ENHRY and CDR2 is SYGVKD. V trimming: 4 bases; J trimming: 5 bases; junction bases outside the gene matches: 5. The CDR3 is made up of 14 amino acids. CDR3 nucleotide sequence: TGTGCCATCAGTGCCGAAGGGGGCGATCAGCCCCAGCATTTT. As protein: CAISAEGGDQPQHF.

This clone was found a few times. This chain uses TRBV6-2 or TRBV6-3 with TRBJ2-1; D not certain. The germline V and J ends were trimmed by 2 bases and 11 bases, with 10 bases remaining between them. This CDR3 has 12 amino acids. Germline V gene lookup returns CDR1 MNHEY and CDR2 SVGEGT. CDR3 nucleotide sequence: TGTGCCAGCAGTTACGTCCCAGTGAAGCAGTTCTTC. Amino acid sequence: CASSYVPVKQFF.

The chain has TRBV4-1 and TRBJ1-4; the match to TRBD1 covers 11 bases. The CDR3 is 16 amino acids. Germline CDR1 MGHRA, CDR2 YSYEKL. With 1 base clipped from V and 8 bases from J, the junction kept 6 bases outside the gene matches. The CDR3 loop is CASSQGGQGAREKLFF. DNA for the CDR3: TGCGCCAGCAGCCAAGGAGGACAGGGGGCTCGAGAAAAACTGTTTTTT.